The 18 T cell receptor beta chains below come from one sample, sequenced in a study of blood T cell repertoires in COVID-19. Method: immunoSEQ multiplex PCR; TCRdb's copy keeps in-frame clones and lacks some. The sample has over 150,000 clones, 86% seen once. Sequencing used peripheral blood. The receptors shown here come from a man between 50 and 59 years old with active or convalescent COVID-19.

V is TRBV29-1 and J is TRBJ2-2, with TRBD1 matching over 7 bases. The germline V gene encodes CDR1 SQVTM and CDR2 ANQGSEA. The V segment lost 1 base and the J segment 2 bases; nucleotides outside the gene matches: 4. The CDR3 totals 15 residues. In nucleotides, the CDR3 is TGCAGCGTTGAAGCCCGGGACAGAAACACCGGGGAGCTGTTTTTT. This encodes CSVEARDRNTGELFF.

This clone has only a few counts. The V call is TRBV19, the J call TRBJ1-1, with a tentative D call TRBD1 (6 bases). V lost 10 bases and J lost 1, with 10 bases in between. Germline V gives CDR1 LNHDA, CDR2 SQIVND (reference sequence). The CDR3 has 12 residues. The CDR3 coding sequence is TGTGCCACCCGGACAGCGAACACTGAAGCTTTCTTT. It is translated as CATRTANTEAFF.

The chain has TRBV5-1 and TRBJ2-5; 10 nucleotides agree with TRBD1. The CDR3 contains 14 residues. In germline, CDR1 is SGHRS, CDR2 YFSETQ. The V gene end was trimmed by 4 bases and the J gene end by 5 bases; junction bases not matched to a gene: 5. CDR3 coding DNA: TGCGCCAGCAGCCAGGGACAGGGGATGGAGACCCAGTACTTC. This sequence encodes CASSQGQGMETQYF.

The CDR3 DNA reads TGCAGTGCTAGTGGGGCCAACACTGAAGCTTTCTTT. Translated, it gives CSASGANTEAFF. The V and J genes are TRBV20-1 and TRBJ1-1, with TRBD1 as a possible D gene (5 bases). Germline lookup yields CDR1 DFQATT and CDR2 SNEGSKA (reference sequence). CDR3 size: 12 residues. The V end lost 3 bases, the J end lost 2 bases, and 7 bases lay between the germline ends.

Only one count was recorded for this clone. The chain combines TRBV18 with TRBJ2-1, with 9 bases aligning to TRBD2. V was clipped by 6 bases and J by 8 bases; unmatched bases: 8. This CDR3 has 14 residues. The V gene's germline CDR1 is KGHSH and CDR2 LQKENI. CDR3 coding DNA: TGTGCCAGCTCCTTGCGGCTAGCGGGATATGAGCAGTTCTTC. The encoded protein is CASSLRLAGYEQFF.

The chain has TRBV6-2 or TRBV6-3 and TRBJ1-5, with TRBD1 matching 8 bases. The ends lost 2 bases at V and 5 bases at J; junction bases unmatched: 2. This CDR3 has 14 residues. CDR1 is MNHEY and CDR2 is SVGEGT in the germline V gene. Written as DNA, the CDR3 is TGTGCCAGCAGTTACGGACAGGGAGATCAGCCCCAGCATTTT. It codes for CASSYGQGDQPQHF.

This clone is a singleton in its sample. V gene TRBV5-1 combines with J gene TRBJ1-2; D ambiguous. CDR3 length: 15 residues. The germline CDR1 and CDR2 sequences are SGHRS and YFSETQ. Trimming shortened V by 0 bases and J by 0 bases, and 9 bases separated the two germline ends. The CDR3 is CASSLAGLSNYGYTF. The CDR3 DNA follows: TGCGCCAGCAGCTTGGCTGGGCTCTCTAACTATGGCTACACCTTC.

The chain recombines TRBV30 with TRBJ1-3, with D hard to call. The CDR3 is 16 residues long. The V gene lost 0 bases and the J gene lost 3 bases, with 15 bases spanning the gap. Germline CDR1 is GTSNPN and CDR2 is SVGIG (reference sequence). CDR3 residues: CAWSVVGTFFGNTIYF. CDR3 in DNA: TGTGCCTGGAGTGTAGTTGGCACCTTTTTTGGAAACACCATATATTTT.

J is TRBJ1-2 and V is TRBV4-2; D gene uncertain. V was pared by 6 bases and J by 8 bases, with 19 bases between. The CDR3 contains 14 residues. In germline, CDR1 is LGHNA, CDR2 YNFKEQ. In DNA form, the CDR3 reads TGTGCCAGCAGAATGAACGAGGCGGTCTGGGGCTACACCTTC. The encoded protein is CASRMNEAVWGYTF.

This sequence joins TRBV5-6 and TRBJ2-7; 8 nucleotides line up with TRBD1. Germline loops: CDR1 SGHDT, CDR2 YYEEEE. The CDR3 length is 16 residues. Germline trimming cut 4 bases from V and 2 bases from J; bases unmatched to any gene: 11. CDR3 residues: CASSRPGGGAPYEQYF. The CDR3 bases are TGTGCCAGCAGCCGCCCAGGGGGCGGGGCACCCTACGAGCAGTACTTC.

The chain couples TRBV21-1 to TRBJ2-7; no DNA check was done on the table's D call, TRBD2. TRBV21-1 is a pseudogene locus. The CDR3 is 17 amino acids. CDR3: CASSASHGTPHTYEQYF. The CDR3 region has the DNA TGTGCCAGCAGCGCTTCCCACGGGACTCCGCATACCTACGAGCAGTACTTC.

With respect to this clone: The junction differs from germline at one of its ends, possibly a read error. The chain couples TRBV28 to TRBJ1-1; 8 bases align to TRBD1. The germline V gene has CDR1 MDHEN and CDR2 SYDVKM. This CDR3 is 14 amino acids long. The DNA for the CDR3 is TGTGCCAGCAGTATAACCCCGGACAGGGCTGAGGCTTTCTTT. Protein product: CASSITPDRAEAFF.

The chain has TRBV11-2 and TRBJ1-2; D possibly corresponds to TRBD1 (6 bases). V lost 3 bases and J 7 bases, leaving 21 bases between the germline ends. The CDR3 has 16 residues. The germline CDR1 and CDR2 sequences are SGHAT and FQNNGV. DNA of the CDR3: TGTGCCAGCAGCTTGTCAAGGGGACAAGTAAGGGGTGGCTACACCTTC. It is translated as CASSLSRGQVRGGYTF.

The gene calls are TRBV2 and TRBJ1-2; TRBD1 matches 7 bases. With 7 bases clipped from V and 2 bases from J, the junction kept 13 bases outside the gene matches. The germline V gene has CDR1 SNHLY and CDR2 FYNNEI. The CDR3 length is 16 residues. The CDR3 region is CASTRGGQMSNYGYTF. In DNA form, the CDR3 reads TGTGCCAGCACCCGAGGGGGACAGATGTCGAACTATGGCTACACCTTC. Full variable domain (remainder filled in from reference TRBV2 and TRBJ1-2): EPEVTQTPSHQVTQMGQEVILRCVPISNHLYFYWYRQILGQKVEFLVSFYNNEISEKSEIFDDQFSVERPDGSNFTLKIRSTKLEDSAMYFCASTRGGQMSNYGYTFGSGTRLTVV.

The chain links TRBV15 to TRBJ2-2, with a tentative D call TRBD1 (6 bases). CDR3 size: 13 residues. The germline V and J ends were trimmed by 6 bases and 1 base, with 6 bases remaining between them. CDR1 is LNHNV and CDR2 is YYDKDF in the germline V gene (reference sequence). The CDR3 DNA reads as TGTGCCACCAGGACAGGGAACACCGGGGAGCTGTTTTTT. It encodes CATRTGNTGELFF.

The chain has TRBV30 and TRBJ1-5, with unresolved D. Trimming pared 0 bases from V and 6 bases from J, leaving 9 bases between. Germline loops: CDR1 GTSNPN, CDR2 SVGIG (reference sequence). The CDR3 has 13 residues. The CDR3, as DNA: TGTGCCTGGAGTGTGGCGGGAGTTCAGCCCCAGCATTTT. Amino acids: CAWSVAGVQPQHF.

The rearrangement links TRBV24-1 to TRBJ2-1, with 7 bases that match TRBD2. Unmatched junction bases numbered 6, after V lost 4 bases and J lost 4 bases. CDR3 length: 15 amino acids. Germline V gene data show CDR1 as KGHDR and CDR2 as SFDVKD. The CDR3 DNA reads as TGTGCCACCAGTGAATCCGGACTAGTGTACAATGAGCAGTTCTTC. It translates to CATSESGLVYNEQFF.

This clone was recorded once. V is TRBV10-1 and J is TRBJ2-3; TRBD2 agrees at 9 bases. The CDR3 has 19 residues. The V gene's germline CDR1 is WNHNN and CDR2 SYGVQD (reference sequence). V dropped 8 bases and J dropped 2; count of bases not matched to a gene: 20. This CDR3 is CASGQPKDQTSGDTDTQYF. The CDR3 bases are TGCGCCAGCGGACAGCCTAAAGACCAGACTAGCGGAGACACAGATACGCAGTATTTT.